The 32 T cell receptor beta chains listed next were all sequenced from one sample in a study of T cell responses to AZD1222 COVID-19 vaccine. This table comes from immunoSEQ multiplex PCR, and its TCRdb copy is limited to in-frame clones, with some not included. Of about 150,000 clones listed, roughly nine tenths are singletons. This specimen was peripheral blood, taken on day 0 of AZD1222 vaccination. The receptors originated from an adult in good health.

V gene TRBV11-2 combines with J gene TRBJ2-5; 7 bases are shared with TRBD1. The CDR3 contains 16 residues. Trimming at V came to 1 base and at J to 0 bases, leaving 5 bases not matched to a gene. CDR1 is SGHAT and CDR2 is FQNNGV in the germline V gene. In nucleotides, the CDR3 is TGTGCCAGCAGCTTAGTGGGCAGGGGGTACCAAGAGACCCAGTACTTC. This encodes CASSLVGRGYQETQYF.

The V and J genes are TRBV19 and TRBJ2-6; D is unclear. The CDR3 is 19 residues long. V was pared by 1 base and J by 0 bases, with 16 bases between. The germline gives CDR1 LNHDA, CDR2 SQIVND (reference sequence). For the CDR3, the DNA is TGTGCCAGTAGTATAGCCGGTGGACGTACCAACTCTGGGGCCAACGTCCTGACTTTC. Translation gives CASSIAGGRTNSGANVLTF.

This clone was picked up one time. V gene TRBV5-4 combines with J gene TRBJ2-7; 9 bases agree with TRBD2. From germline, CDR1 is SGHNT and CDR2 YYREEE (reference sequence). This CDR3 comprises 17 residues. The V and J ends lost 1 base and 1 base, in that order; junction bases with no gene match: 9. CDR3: CASSLTSLAGRSYEQYF. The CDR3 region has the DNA TGTGCCAGCAGCTTGACTTCTCTAGCGGGAAGGTCCTACGAGCAGTACTTC.

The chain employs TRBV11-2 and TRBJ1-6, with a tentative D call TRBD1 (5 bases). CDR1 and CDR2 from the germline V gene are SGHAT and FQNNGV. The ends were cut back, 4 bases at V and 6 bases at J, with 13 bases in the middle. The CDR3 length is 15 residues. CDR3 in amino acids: CASSSGQSLNSPLHF. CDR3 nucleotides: TGTGCCAGCAGCTCTGGACAAAGTCTTAATTCACCCCTCCACTTT.

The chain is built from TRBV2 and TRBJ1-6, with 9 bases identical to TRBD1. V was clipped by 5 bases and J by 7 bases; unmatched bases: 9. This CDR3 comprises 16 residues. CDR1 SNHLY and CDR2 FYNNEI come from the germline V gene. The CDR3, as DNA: TGTGCCAGCAGTCGGGACAGGGAGGGTGAGAATTCACCCCTCCACTTT. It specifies CASSRDREGENSPLHF.

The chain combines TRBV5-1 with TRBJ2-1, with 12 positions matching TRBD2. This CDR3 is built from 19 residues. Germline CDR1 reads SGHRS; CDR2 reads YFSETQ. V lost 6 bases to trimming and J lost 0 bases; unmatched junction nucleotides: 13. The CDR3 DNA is TGCGCCAGCACCCAAGCCCCTAGCGGGAGGGCGAGCTCCTACAATGAGCAGTTCTTC. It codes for CASTQAPSGRASSYNEQFF.

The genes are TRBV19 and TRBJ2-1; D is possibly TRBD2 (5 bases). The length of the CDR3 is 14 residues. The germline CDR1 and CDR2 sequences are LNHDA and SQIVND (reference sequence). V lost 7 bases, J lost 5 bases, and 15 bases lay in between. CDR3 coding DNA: TGTGCCAGTAATCACGGGAACATTCACAATGAGCAGTTCTTC. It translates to CASNHGNIHNEQFF.

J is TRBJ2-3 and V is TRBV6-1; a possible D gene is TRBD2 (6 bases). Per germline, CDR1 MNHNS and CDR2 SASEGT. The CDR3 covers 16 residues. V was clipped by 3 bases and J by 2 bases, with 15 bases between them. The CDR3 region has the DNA TGTGCCAGCAGTGATGTCGTAGCGGAGCTCACAGATACGCAGTATTTT. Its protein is CASSDVVAELTDTQYF.

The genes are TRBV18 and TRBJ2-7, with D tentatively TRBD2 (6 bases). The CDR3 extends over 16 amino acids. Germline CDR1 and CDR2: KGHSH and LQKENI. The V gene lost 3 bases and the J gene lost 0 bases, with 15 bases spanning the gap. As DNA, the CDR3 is TGTGCCAGCTCACCGTGGGGCGGGGCCGGCTCCTACGAGCAGTACTTC. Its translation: CASSPWGGAGSYEQYF.

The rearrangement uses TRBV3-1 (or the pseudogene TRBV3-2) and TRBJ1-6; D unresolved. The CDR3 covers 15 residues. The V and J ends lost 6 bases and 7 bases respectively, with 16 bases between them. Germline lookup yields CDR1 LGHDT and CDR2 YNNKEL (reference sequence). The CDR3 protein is CASRGTGSGNSPLHF. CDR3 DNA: TGTGCCAGCAGAGGCACCGGATCTGGGAATTCACCCCTCCACTTT.

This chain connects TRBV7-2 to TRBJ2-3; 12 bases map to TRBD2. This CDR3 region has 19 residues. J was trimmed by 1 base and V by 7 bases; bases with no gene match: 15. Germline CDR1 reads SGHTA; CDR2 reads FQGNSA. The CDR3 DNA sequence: TGTGCCAGCACCCCCGGGGGGCTAGCGGGAGGGTTCGGCACAGATACGCAGTATTTT. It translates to CASTPGGLAGGFGTDTQYF.

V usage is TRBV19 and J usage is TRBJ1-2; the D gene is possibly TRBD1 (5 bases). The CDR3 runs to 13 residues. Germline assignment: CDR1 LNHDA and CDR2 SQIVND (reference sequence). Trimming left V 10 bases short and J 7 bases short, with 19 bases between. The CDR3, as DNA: TGTGCCACAGAGGGGCGGGCCGCGGGTGGCTACACCTTC. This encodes CATEGRAAGGYTF.

Here the CDR3 reads CASSPSTDTQYF. CDR3 in DNA: TGTGCCAGCAGCCCGAGCACAGATACGCAGTATTTT. The J gene is TRBJ2-3, the V gene TRBV3-1 (or the pseudogene TRBV3-2), with D hard to call. V dropped 4 bases and J dropped 0 bases, with 2 bases sitting between them. CDR1 LGHDT and CDR2 YNNKEL come from the germline V gene (reference sequence). The CDR3 covers 12 residues.

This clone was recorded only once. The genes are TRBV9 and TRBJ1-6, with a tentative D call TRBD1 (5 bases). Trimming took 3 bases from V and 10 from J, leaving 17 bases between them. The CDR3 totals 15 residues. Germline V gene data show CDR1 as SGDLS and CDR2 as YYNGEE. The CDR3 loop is CASSAGVQGESPLHF. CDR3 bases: TGTGCCAGCAGCGCCGGAGTGCAGGGAGAATCACCCCTCCACTTT. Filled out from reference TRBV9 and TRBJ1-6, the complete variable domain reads DSGVTQTPKHLITATGQRVTLRCSPRSGDLSVYWYQQSLDQGLQFLIQYYNGEERAKGNILERFSAQQFPDLHSELNLSSLELGDSALYFCASSAGVQGESPLHFGNGTRLTVT.

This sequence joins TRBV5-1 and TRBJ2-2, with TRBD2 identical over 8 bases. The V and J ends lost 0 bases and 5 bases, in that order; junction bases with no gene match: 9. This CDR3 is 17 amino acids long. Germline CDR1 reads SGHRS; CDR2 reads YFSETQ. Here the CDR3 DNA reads TGCGCCAGCAGCTTGGCCAAGGGATTAGCGGGAACCGGGGAGCTGTTTTTT. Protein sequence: CASSLAKGLAGTGELFF.

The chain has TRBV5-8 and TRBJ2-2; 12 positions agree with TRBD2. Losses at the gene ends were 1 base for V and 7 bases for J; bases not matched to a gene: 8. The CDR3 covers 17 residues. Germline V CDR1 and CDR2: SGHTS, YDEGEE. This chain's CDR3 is CASSLTVLAGGGGELFF. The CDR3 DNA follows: TGTGCCAGCAGCTTGACCGTACTAGCGGGAGGTGGCGGGGAGCTGTTTTTT.

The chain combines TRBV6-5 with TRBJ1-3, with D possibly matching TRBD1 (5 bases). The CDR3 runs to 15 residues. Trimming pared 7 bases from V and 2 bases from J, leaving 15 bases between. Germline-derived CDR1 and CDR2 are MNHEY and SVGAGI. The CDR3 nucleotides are TGTGCCAGCAAAAGGCGGGGGGTGGCTGGAAACACCATATATTTT. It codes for CASKRRGVAGNTIYF.

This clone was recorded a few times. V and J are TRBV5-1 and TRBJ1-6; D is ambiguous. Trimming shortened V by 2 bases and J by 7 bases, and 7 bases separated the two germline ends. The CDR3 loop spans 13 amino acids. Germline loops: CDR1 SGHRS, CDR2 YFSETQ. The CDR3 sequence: CASSLTRNSPLHF. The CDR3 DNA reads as TGCGCCAGCAGCTTAACGAGGAATTCACCCCTCCACTTT.

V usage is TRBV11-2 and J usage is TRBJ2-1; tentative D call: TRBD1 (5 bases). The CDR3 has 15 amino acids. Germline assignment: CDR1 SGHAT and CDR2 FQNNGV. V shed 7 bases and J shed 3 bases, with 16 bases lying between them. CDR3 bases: TGTGCCAGCACCCTGGGTCACAGGTTCTACAATGAGCAGTTCTTC. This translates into CASTLGHRFYNEQFF.

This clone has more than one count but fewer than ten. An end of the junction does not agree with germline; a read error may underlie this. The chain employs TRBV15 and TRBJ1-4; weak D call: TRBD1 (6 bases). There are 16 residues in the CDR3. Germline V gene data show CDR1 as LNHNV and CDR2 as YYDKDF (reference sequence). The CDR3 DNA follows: TGTGCCACCAGCCCCCATTTAAACAGGGCCGATACCACCCCCAATTTT. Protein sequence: CATSPHLNRADTTPNF.

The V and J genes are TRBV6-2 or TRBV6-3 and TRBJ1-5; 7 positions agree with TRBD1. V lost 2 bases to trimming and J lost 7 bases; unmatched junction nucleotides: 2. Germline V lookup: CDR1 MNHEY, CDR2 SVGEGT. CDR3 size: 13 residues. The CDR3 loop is CASSYNRGQPQHF. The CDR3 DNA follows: TGTGCCAGCAGTTACAACAGGGGACAGCCCCAGCATTTT.

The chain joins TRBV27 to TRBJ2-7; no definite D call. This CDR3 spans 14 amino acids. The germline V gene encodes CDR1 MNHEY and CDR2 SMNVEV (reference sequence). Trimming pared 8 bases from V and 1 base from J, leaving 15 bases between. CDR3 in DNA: TGTGCCAGCGGCTACAAGGACGGTTCCTACGAGCAGTACTTC. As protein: CASGYKDGSYEQYF.

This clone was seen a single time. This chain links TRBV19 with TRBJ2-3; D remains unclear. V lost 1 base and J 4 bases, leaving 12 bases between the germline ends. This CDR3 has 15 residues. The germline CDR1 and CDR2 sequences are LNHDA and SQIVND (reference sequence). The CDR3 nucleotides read TGTGCCAGTAGTATAGTGTCTTCCGGCGCAGATACGCAGTATTTT. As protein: CASSIVSSGADTQYF.

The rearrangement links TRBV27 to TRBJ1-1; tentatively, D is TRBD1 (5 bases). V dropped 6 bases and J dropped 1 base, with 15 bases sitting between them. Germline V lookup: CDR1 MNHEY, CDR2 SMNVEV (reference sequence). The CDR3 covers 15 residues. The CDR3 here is CASRARTGENTEAFF. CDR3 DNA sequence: TGTGCCAGCAGAGCCCGGACGGGGGAGAACACTGAAGCTTTCTTT.

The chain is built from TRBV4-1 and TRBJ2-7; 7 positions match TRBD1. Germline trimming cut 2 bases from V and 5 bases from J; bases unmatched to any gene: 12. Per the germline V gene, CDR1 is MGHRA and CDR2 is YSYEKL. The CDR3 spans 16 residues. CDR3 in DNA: TGCGCCAGCAGCCAATTACAGGGGAAGCAGGGGGACGAGCAGTACTTC. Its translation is CASSQLQGKQGDEQYF.

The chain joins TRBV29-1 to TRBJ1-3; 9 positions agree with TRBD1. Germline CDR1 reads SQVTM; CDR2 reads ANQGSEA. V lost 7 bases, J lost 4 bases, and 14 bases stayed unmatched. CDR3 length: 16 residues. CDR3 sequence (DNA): TGCAGCGCCCGTTTTCGACAGGGGGACGTAGGAAACACCATATATTTT. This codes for CSARFRQGDVGNTIYF.

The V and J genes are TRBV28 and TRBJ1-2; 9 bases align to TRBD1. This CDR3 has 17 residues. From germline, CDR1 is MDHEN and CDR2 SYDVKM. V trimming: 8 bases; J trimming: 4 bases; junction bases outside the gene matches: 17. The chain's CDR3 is CASQDPGQGLSSYGYTF. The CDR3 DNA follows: TGTGCCAGCCAGGATCCGGGACAGGGCCTGTCCTCCTATGGCTACACCTTC.

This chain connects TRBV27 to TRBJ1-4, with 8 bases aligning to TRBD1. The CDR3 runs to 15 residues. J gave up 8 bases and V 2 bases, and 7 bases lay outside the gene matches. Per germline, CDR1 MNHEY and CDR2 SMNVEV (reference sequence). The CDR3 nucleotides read TGTGCCAGCAGTTTAGGTGGATGGGACAGGGAAAAACTGTTTTTT. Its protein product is CASSLGGWDREKLFF.

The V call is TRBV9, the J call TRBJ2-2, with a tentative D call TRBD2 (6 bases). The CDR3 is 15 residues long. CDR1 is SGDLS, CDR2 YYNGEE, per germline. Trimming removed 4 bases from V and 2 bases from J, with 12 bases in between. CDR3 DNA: TGTGCCAGCAGCTGGGGACTCTTCAACACCGGGGAGCTGTTTTTT. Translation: CASSWGLFNTGELFF.

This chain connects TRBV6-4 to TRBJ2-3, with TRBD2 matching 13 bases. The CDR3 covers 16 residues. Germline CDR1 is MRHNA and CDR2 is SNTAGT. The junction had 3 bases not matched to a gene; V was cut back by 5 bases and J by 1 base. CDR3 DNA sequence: TGTGCCAGCAGTCCTGGACTAGCGGGAGGCACAGATACGCAGTATTTT. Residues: CASSPGLAGGTDTQYF.

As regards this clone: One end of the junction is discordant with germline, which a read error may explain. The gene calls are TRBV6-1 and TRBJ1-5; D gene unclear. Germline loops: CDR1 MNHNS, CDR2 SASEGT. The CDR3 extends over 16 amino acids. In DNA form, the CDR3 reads TGTGCCAGCAGTGATAATCCCCCGACTGTTAATCAACCCCAGCATTTT. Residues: CASSDNPPTVNQPQHF.

In DNA form, the CDR3 reads TGTGCCAGCAGAGACAGGGTGAACACTGAAGCTTTCTTT. This sequence encodes CASRDRVNTEAFF. The rearrangement links TRBV6-4 to TRBJ1-1; 7 bases match TRBD1. J lost 0 bases, V lost 6 bases, and 1 base had no gene match. The CDR3 is made up of 13 amino acids. Germline V lookup: CDR1 MRHNA, CDR2 SNTAGT.